Each of the 5 T cell receptor beta chains below was sequenced from the same sample in a study of regulatory T cells in long-lasting Graves disease. With iRepertoire HTBI primers and Arm-PCR of CDR3 regions, TCR beta libraries were built. Each CDR3 protein is one row after TCRdb ran MiXCR on the multiplex PCR reads. The sample comprises 400,000 to 450,000 distinct CDR3 sequences, around 20% of which are singletons, and over 25% rests with the top ten. As for time point: persistent/refractory GD, antithyroid drugs over 5 years with positive TRAb. Researchers made the TCR library from RNA that was extracted from PBMCs. Sequenced material: peripheral blood mononuclear cells (PBMCs), taken when the disease was refractory, from a patient treated with antithyroid drugs. Receptors originate from a female donor with Graves disease.

This clonotype has just a few counts. Here the CDR3 DNA reads TGCAGTGGACAGTATGGGGGGAACACTGAAGCTTTCTTT. This translates into CSGQYGGNTEAFF. The chain carries TRBV20-1 and TRBJ1-1, with D possibly being TRBD1 (5 bases). Trimming removed 7 bases at V and 1 base at J, with 13 bases between. There are 13 residues in the CDR3. Germline CDR1 and CDR2: DFQATT and SNEGSKA (reference sequence).

As regards this clonotype: A read error may account for a junction end that differs from germline. This rearrangement joins TRBV24-1 to TRBJ1-1; D might be TRBD1 (6 bases). The CDR3 has 15 amino acids. The V gene's germline CDR1 is KGHDR and CDR2 SFDVKD. The DNA for the CDR3 is TGTGCCGCCAGCAAGAAAGGACAGTTGAACACTGAAGCTTTCTTT. Translated, it gives CAASKKGQLNTEAFF.

This clonotype was recorded many times. CDR3 residues: CASRAGTGSEKLFF. The CDR3 nucleotides are TGTGCCAGCAGGGCCGGGACAGGGAGTGAAAAACTGTTTTTT. V usage is TRBV6-1 and J usage is TRBJ1-4; TRBD1 matches 9 bases. This CDR3 has 14 residues. V was clipped by 6 bases and J by 7 bases; unmatched bases: 6. CDR1 and CDR2 from the germline V gene are MNHNS and SASEGT.

CDR3 sequence reads: CAWRTGTLTEAFF. In nucleotides, the CDR3 is TGTGCCTGGAGAACCGGAACTCTCACTGAAGCTTTCTTT. V gene TRBV30 combines with J gene TRBJ1-1; D remains unclear. This CDR3 is 13 amino acids long. The V and J ends lost 3 bases and 4 bases respectively, with 12 bases between them. Germline loops: CDR1 GTSNPN, CDR2 SVGIG (reference sequence). Full variable domain (rest looked up from reference TRBV30 and TRBJ1-1): SQTIHQWPATLVQPVGSPLSLECTVEGTSNPNLYWYRQAAGRGLQLLFYSVGIGQISSEVPQNLSASRPQDRQFILSSKKLLLSDSGFYLCAWRTGTLTEAFFGQGTRLTVV.

This clonotype was seen repeatedly, ten times or more. The chain uses TRBV12-3 or TRBV12-4 and TRBJ2-7, with unresolved D. The CDR3 consists of 11 residues. V was pared by 6 bases and J by 5 bases, with 8 bases between. The CDR3 nucleotides read TGTGCCAGCAGCCTCACCCACGAGCAGTACTTC. This encodes CASSLTHEQYF.